These 31 T cell receptor beta chains were sequenced from one sample in a study of TIL therapy for anti-PD-1-resistant metastatic lung cancer. This was the immunoSEQ v3 assay. Sequencing used immunoSEQ multiplex PCR; TCRdb keeps in-frame clones, though not all of them. The sample carries around 7,000 clones, around 57% recorded once. Time point in this sample: pre-treatment sample, taken before nivolumab and TIL therapy. Pleural nodules or supraclavicular lymph nodes made up most of the excised metastases sampled. The material sequenced was tumor tissue, taken at baseline. The receptors come from a person between 30 and 80 years old with non-small cell lung cancer.

The V and J genes are TRBV6-5 and TRBJ1-4; no reliable D call. This CDR3 has 13 residues. V was shortened by 7 bases and J by 5 bases, with 11 bases between the two germline ends. CDR1 is MNHEY, CDR2 SVGAGI, per germline. CDR3 amino acids: CASNQALNEKLFF. The DNA for the CDR3 is TGTGCCAGCAACCAGGCCCTCAATGAAAAACTGTTTTTT.

The chain recombines TRBV11-2 with TRBJ2-1; no clear D. Per the germline V gene, CDR1 is SGHAT and CDR2 is FQNNGV. The CDR3 runs to 11 residues. Trimming stripped 4 bases from V and 9 bases from J, with 7 bases between. The CDR3 protein is CASSYGGEQFF. The CDR3 region has the DNA TGTGCCAGCAGCTACGGTGGTGAGCAGTTCTTC.

In DNA, the CDR3 is TGTGCCAGCAGGGACAGGCACTACACTGAAGCTTTCTTT. This translates into CASRDRHYTEAFF. V gene TRBV27 combines with J gene TRBJ1-1, with 7 bases lining up with TRBD1. The CDR3 covers 13 residues. V dropped 6 bases and J dropped 3; count of bases not matched to a gene: 4. The germline CDR1 and CDR2 sequences are MNHEY and SMNVEV (reference sequence).

The CDR3 DNA reads TGTGCCAGCAGCTTAGTACAGGGGACAGATCAGCCCCAGCATTTT. Translation: CASSLVQGTDQPQHF. V is TRBV7-6 and J is TRBJ1-5, with 7 bases lining up with TRBD1. The V and J ends lost 1 base and 5 bases, in that order; junction bases with no gene match: 5. The CDR3 is 15 residues long. Germline V lookup: CDR1 SGHVS, CDR2 FNYEAQ.

This clone appeared once. The rearrangement links TRBV19 to TRBJ2-3, with D perhaps matching TRBD2 (5 bases). CDR3 length equals 15 residues. Germline V gene data show CDR1 as LNHDA and CDR2 as SQIVND (reference sequence). The ends were cut back, 0 bases at V and 4 bases at J, with 11 bases in the middle. CDR3 sequence (DNA): TGTGCCAGTAGTATAGATAGGCTCGGGGCAGATACGCAGTATTTT. Translation: CASSIDRLGADTQYF. Together with reference TRBV19 and TRBJ2-3, the CDR3 gives the full variable domain: DGGITQSPKYLFRKEGQNVTLSCEQNLNHDAMYWYRQDPGQGLRLIYYSQIVNDFQKGDIAEGYSVSREKKESFPLTVTSAQKNPTAFYLCASSIDRLGADTQYFGPGTRLTVL.

The chain couples TRBV6-6 to TRBJ2-1; D is possibly TRBD2 (6 bases). V was trimmed by 0 bases and J by 15 bases, leaving 15 bases between them. Germline V gives CDR1 MNHNY, CDR2 SVGAGI (reference sequence). The length of the CDR3 is 13 residues. CDR3 loop: CASSYSETSFGFF. The CDR3 nucleotides read TGTGCCAGCAGTTACTCGGAAACTAGCTTTGGGTTCTTC.

This clone is categorized as medium-sized (0.01 to 0.1%). V is TRBV6-2 or TRBV6-3 and J is TRBJ2-3; no firm D call. The V gene's germline CDR1 is MNHEY and CDR2 SVGEGT. V was cut by 5 bases and J by 2 bases, with 8 bases left in between. This CDR3 is 13 amino acids long. The CDR3 region has the DNA TGTGCCAGCAGTACCCACCCCACAGATACGCAGTATTTT. This codes for CASSTHPTDTQYF.

V gene TRBV3-1 (or the pseudogene TRBV3-2) combines with J gene TRBJ2-3; TRBD2 might be the D (5 bases). Looked up from germline, CDR1 is LGHDT and CDR2 is YNNKEL (reference sequence). The CDR3 spans 17 residues. V lost 0 bases and J lost 1, with 14 bases in between. The CDR3 is CASSQDLRASGTDTQYF. The DNA of the CDR3 is TGTGCCAGCAGCCAAGATCTGCGGGCCTCTGGCACAGATACGCAGTATTTT.

This clone was detected a few times. This chain connects TRBV18 to TRBJ2-7, with 7 nucleotides matching TRBD1. Looked up from germline, CDR1 is KGHSH and CDR2 is LQKENI. The CDR3 loop spans 15 amino acids. Trimming cost V 3 bases and J 0 bases; bases outside gene matches: 5. The CDR3 coding sequence is TGTGCCAGCTCACCGGGGACAGAAAACTCCTACGAGCAGTACTTC. Translated, it gives CASSPGTENSYEQYF.

V and J are TRBV21-1 and TRBJ2-5; TRBD2 is taken as the D call from the table, unchecked against the DNA. TRBV21-1 is designated a pseudogene. The CDR3 sequence is 14 residues long. CDR3 loop: CASSKPRGGETQYF. DNA for the CDR3: TGTGCCAGCAGCAAACCCCGGGGGGGGGAGACCCAGTACTTC.

This chain links TRBV30 with TRBJ1-2; D gene uncertain. The CDR3 consists of 11 residues. Germline V gene lookup returns CDR1 GTSNPN and CDR2 SVGIG (reference sequence). The V gene lost 7 bases and the J gene lost 4 bases, with 10 bases spanning the gap. The CDR3 coding sequence is TGTGCCTCATTGCAGCCCTATGGCTACACCTTC. Amino acid sequence: CASLQPYGYTF.

This sequence joins TRBV6-2 or TRBV6-3 and TRBJ2-5; D might be TRBD1 (7 bases). Germline V gene sequence: CDR1 MNHEY, CDR2 SVGEGT. V was cut by 2 bases and J by 1 base, with 11 bases left in between. This CDR3 has 15 amino acids. CDR3 residues: CASSYQGGIQETQYF. The DNA for the CDR3 is TGTGCCAGCAGTTACCAGGGGGGAATCCAAGAGACCCAGTACTTC.

V gene TRBV9 combines with J gene TRBJ1-2, with D uncertain. Germline loops: CDR1 SGDLS, CDR2 YYNGEE. V was shortened by 3 bases and J by 0 bases, with 12 bases between the two germline ends. CDR3 length: 15 residues. In DNA, the CDR3 is TGTGCCAGCAGCGCAGCTTTGTTAGCTAACTATGGCTACACCTTC. Its translation is CASSAALLANYGYTF.

A single count supports this clone. The chain carries TRBV7-2 and TRBJ1-2; 9 nucleotides align to TRBD1. J was trimmed by 5 bases and V by 5 bases; bases with no gene match: 9. This CDR3 is 15 amino acids long. Germline V gene data show CDR1 as SGHTA and CDR2 as FQGNSA. CDR3 loop: CASSPRTGDEYGYTF. CDR3 nucleotide sequence: TGTGCCAGCAGCCCCCGGACAGGGGATGAGTATGGCTACACCTTC.

This rearrangement joins TRBV18 to TRBJ2-2; 11 nucleotides line up with TRBD2. This CDR3 is 16 amino acids long. CDR1 is KGHSH and CDR2 is LQKENI in the germline V gene. V was clipped by 5 bases and J by 3 bases; unmatched bases: 5. The CDR3 loop is CASSRLAGRDTGELFF. The DNA of the CDR3 is TGTGCCAGCTCAAGACTAGCGGGACGAGACACCGGGGAGCTGTTTTTT.

The table lists this clone with a few counts. V and J are TRBV19 and TRBJ2-2; D call uncertain. There are 12 residues in the CDR3. Germline V gene sequence: CDR1 LNHDA, CDR2 SQIVND (reference sequence). Trimming removed 1 base at V and 6 bases at J, with 3 bases between. DNA for the CDR3: TGTGCCAGTAGTATAGGACCCGGGGAGCTGTTTTTT. Protein sequence: CASSIGPGELFF.

The V and J genes are TRBV19 and TRBJ2-7; D perhaps matches TRBD1 (6 bases). Germline V gene sequence: CDR1 LNHDA, CDR2 SQIVND (reference sequence). Trimming removed 5 bases from V and 2 bases from J, with 19 bases in between. This CDR3 is 16 amino acids long. The CDR3 protein is CASSLTFDRPTYEQYF. The CDR3 DNA reads TGTGCCAGTAGTCTAACTTTTGACAGGCCCACCTACGAGCAGTACTTC.

The chain couples TRBV30 to TRBJ1-6; D is undetermined. The length of the CDR3 is 13 residues. Germline assignment: CDR1 GTSNPN and CDR2 SVGIG (reference sequence). Trimming removed 1 base from V and 10 bases from J, with 11 bases in between. CDR3 coding DNA: TGTGCCTGGAGTGCCGGGGTACGCTCACCCCTCCACTTT. Protein sequence: CAWSAGVRSPLHF.

In its sample, this clone was seen a few times. This chain uses TRBV6-2 or TRBV6-3 with TRBJ1-6; D is possibly TRBD1 (6 bases). The CDR3 is made up of 17 amino acids. V was trimmed by 0 bases and J by 6 bases, leaving 15 bases between them. Germline V lookup: CDR1 MNHEY, CDR2 SVGEGT. CDR3 DNA: TGTGCCAGCAGTTACTCGACACCAACAGGGCCTAATTCACCCCTCCACTTT. This sequence encodes CASSYSTPTGPNSPLHF.

This rearrangement joins TRBV15 to TRBJ2-5, with D perhaps TRBD1 (6 bases). The germline V gene has CDR1 LNHNV and CDR2 YYDKDF (reference sequence). V gave up 0 bases and J gave up 4 bases, with 12 bases separating them. The CDR3 spans 15 residues. The CDR3 here is CATSREGAWSETQYF. The CDR3 nucleotides are TGTGCCACCAGCAGAGAGGGGGCCTGGTCAGAGACCCAGTACTTC.

A few counts support this clone. V is TRBV19 and J is TRBJ1-2; 8 bases are a match to TRBD1. This CDR3 comprises 14 residues. Germline trimming cut 7 bases from V and 2 bases from J; bases unmatched to any gene: 6. Germline V lookup: CDR1 LNHDA, CDR2 SQIVND (reference sequence). The CDR3 reads CASNRQGANYGYTF. The CDR3 DNA sequence: TGTGCCAGTAACCGCCAGGGGGCGAACTATGGCTACACCTTC.

This clone has more than one count but fewer than ten. Additional DNA sequences in this sample encode the identical CDR3. The DNA of the CDR3 is TGTGCCAGCGACTCCGCGGGATCGCAGTTCTTC. It translates to CASDSAGSQFF. The V gene is TRBV5-5, the J gene TRBJ2-1; a possible D gene is TRBD2 (6 bases). V lost 7 bases and J 12 bases, leaving 14 bases between the germline ends. Germline CDR1 reads SGHKS; CDR2 reads YYEKEE (reference sequence). The CDR3 is 11 amino acids.

This clone occurred once. The CDR3 nucleotides read TGTGCCACCAGTGATTTTACAGGGCCTAGCAATCAGCCCCAGCATTTT. Encoded protein: CATSDFTGPSNQPQHF. The chain links TRBV24-1 to TRBJ1-5, with a possible D match to TRBD1 (6 bases). The CDR3 has 16 amino acids. Germline assignment: CDR1 KGHDR and CDR2 SFDVKD. V was clipped by 1 base and J by 0 bases, with 9 bases between them.

The chain carries TRBV21-1 and TRBJ2-5. TRBV21-1 is annotated as a pseudogene. CDR3 length: 15 residues. DNA of the CDR3: TGTGCCAGCAGCAAAGGGATAAGTGACGGAGAGACCCAGTACTTC. Its protein is CASSKGISDGETQYF.

V is TRBV28 and J is TRBJ2-5; TRBD2 matches at 11 bases. This CDR3 has 14 residues. The germline CDR1 and CDR2 sequences are MDHEN and SYDVKM. Trimming cost V 3 bases and J 7 bases; bases outside gene matches: 4. The CDR3 region has the DNA TGTGCCAGCAGTTTTATGGGGACTAGCGGGACCCAGTACTTC. Translating it yields CASSFMGTSGTQYF.

A few counts support this clone. The J gene is TRBJ1-2, the V gene TRBV3-1 (or the pseudogene TRBV3-2); D is ambiguous. The V gene lost 0 bases and the J gene lost 8 bases, with 13 bases spanning the gap. Germline values: CDR1 LGHDT, CDR2 YNNKEL (reference sequence). The length of the CDR3 is 14 residues. The CDR3 is CASSQDRGLRGYTF. DNA of the CDR3: TGTGCCAGCAGCCAAGACCGCGGGCTGCGAGGCTACACCTTC.

This clone was seen just once. V and J are TRBV28 and TRBJ2-2; D is uncertain. The V end lost 0 bases, the J end lost 7 bases, and 6 bases lay between the germline ends. Germline V gene sequence: CDR1 MDHEN, CDR2 SYDVKM. The CDR3 length is 13 residues. CDR3 nucleotides: TGTGCCAGCAGTTTATGGGTTGTCGGGGAGCTGTTTTTT. Its translation: CASSLWVVGELFF.

The chain joins TRBV27 to TRBJ2-1; D gene uncertain. V dropped 7 bases and J dropped 1 base, with 17 bases sitting between them. The CDR3 runs to 16 residues. CDR1 is MNHEY, CDR2 SMNVEV, per germline (reference sequence). CDR3 nucleotide sequence: TGTGCCAGCAAGATTTCCCCGGGCTCGTCCTACAATGAGCAGTTCTTC. The encoded protein is CASKISPGSSYNEQFF.

Only one count was recorded for this clone. The J gene is TRBJ2-7, the V gene TRBV2, with D possibly TRBD2 on 6 matching bases. CDR1 and CDR2 (germline): SNHLY, FYNNEI. Trimming removed 4 bases from V and 7 bases from J, with 11 bases in between. This CDR3 is 12 amino acids long. The CDR3 protein is CASSGDRGEQYF. The CDR3 nucleotides are TGTGCCAGCAGTGGAGACCGGGGGGAGCAGTACTTC.

The chain recombines TRBV6-6 with TRBJ2-2, with a tentative D call TRBD2 (5 bases). Trimming removed 5 bases at V and 7 bases at J, with 14 bases between. CDR3 length equals 14 residues. Per the germline V gene, CDR1 is MNHNY and CDR2 is SVGAGI (reference sequence). As DNA, the CDR3 is TGTGCCAGCAGTAATACAGCGGCCGGCGGGGAGCTGTTTTTT. Its protein product is CASSNTAAGGELFF.

V and J are TRBV6-5 and TRBJ2-7; TRBD1 matches 9 bases. The CDR3 has 15 residues. The V and J ends lost 2 bases and 3 bases, in that order; junction bases with no gene match: 5. Germline assignment: CDR1 MNHEY and CDR2 SVGAGI. CDR3 bases: TGTGCCAGCAGTTACGGCGTGACAGGGGGCTACGAGCAGTACTTC. Translating gives CASSYGVTGGYEQYF.